Following are 3 T cell receptor beta chains from one sample sequenced in a study of T-cell reconstitution after alpha-beta-depleted transplantation in children. A library of TCRbeta sequences, prepared with unique molecular identifiers, was generated. TCRdb fed the PCR reads into MiXCR, producing one record per CDR3 protein. Of some 290,000 distinct CDR3 sequences listed, more than 9% are singletons. Sample: PBMCs from the stem cell graft donor, taken from the stem cell graft. Source of these receptors: a human donor who donated a stem cell graft to a child with SCID.

This clonotype was observed a handful of times. V is TRBV4-1 and J is TRBJ2-3, with D tentatively TRBD1 (6 bases). V shed 0 bases and J shed 4 bases, with 23 bases lying between them. Germline CDR1 and CDR2: MGHRA and YSYEKL. The CDR3 covers 19 residues. The CDR3 coding sequence is TGCGCCAGCAGCCAAGAATCGTTTTGGGACACCTCAAACGCAGATACGCAGTATTTT. This encodes CASSQESFWDTSNADTQYF.

This clonotype was counted a few times. The V call is TRBV5-4, the J call TRBJ2-3, with a weak D call TRBD2 (6 bases). From germline, CDR1 is SGHNT and CDR2 YYREEE (reference sequence). The CDR3 is 14 amino acids. The germline V and J ends were trimmed by 3 bases and 2 bases, with 10 bases remaining between them. The CDR3 nucleotides read TGTGCCAGCAGCTCGGACTACTTCACAGATACGCAGTATTTT. Translation: CASSSDYFTDTQYF.

The sample holds a few counts of this clonotype. This chain connects TRBV7-9 to TRBJ1-2, with D perhaps TRBD1 (6 bases). The CDR3 contains 15 residues. Germline V gene sequence: CDR1 SEHNR, CDR2 FQNEAQ (reference sequence). Trimming removed 5 bases at V and 2 bases at J, with 15 bases between. The CDR3, as DNA: TGTGCCAGCAGCCCCCCCCCAGACAGGAACTATGGCTACACCTTC. It codes for CASSPPPDRNYGYTF.